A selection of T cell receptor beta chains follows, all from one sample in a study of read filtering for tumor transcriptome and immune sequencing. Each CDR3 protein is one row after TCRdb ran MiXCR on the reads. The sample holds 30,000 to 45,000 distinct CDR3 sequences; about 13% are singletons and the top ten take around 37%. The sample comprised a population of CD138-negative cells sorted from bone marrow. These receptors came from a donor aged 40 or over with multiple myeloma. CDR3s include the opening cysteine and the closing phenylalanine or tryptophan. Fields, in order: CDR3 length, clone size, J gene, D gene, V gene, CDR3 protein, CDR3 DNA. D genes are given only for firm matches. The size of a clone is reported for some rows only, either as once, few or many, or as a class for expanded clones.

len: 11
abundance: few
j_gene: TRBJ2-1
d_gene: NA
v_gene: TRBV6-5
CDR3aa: CASSYIGEQFF
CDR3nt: TGTGCCAGCAGTTATATTGGTGAGCAGTTCTTC

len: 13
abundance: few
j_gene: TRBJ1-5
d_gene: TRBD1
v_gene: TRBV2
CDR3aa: CASSLGQNQPQHF
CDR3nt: TGTGCCAGCAGTCTGGGACAGAATCAGCCCCAGCATTTT

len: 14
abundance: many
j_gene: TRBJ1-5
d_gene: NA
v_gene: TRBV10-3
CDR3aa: CAINLDSRNQPQHF
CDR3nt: TGTGCCATCAACCTAGACAGCCGCAATCAGCCCCAGCATTTT

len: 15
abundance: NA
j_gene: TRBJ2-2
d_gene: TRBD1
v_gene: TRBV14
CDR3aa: CASSRTGSGTGELFF
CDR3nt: TGTGCCAGTAGCCGGACAGGGTCGGGCACCGGGGAGCTGTTTTTT

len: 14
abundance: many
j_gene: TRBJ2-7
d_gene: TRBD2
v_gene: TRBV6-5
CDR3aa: CASTRVAGVGEQYF
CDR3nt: TGTGCCAGCACCAGGGTAGCGGGAGTGGGAGAGCAGTACTTC

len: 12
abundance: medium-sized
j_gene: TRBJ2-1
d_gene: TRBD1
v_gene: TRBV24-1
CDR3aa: CATSETGREQFF
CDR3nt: TGTGCCACCAGTGAGACAGGGCGTGAGCAGTTCTTC

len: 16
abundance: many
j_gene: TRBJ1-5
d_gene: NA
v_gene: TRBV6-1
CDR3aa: CASSEATQELNQPQHF
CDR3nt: TGTGCCAGCAGTGAAGCGACACAGGAGTTGAATCAGCCCCAGCATTTT

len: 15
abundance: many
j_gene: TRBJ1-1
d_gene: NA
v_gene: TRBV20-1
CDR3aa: CSASRDGPTGPEAFF
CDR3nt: TGCAGTGCAAGCCGGGACGGACCCACCGGGCCTGAAGCTTTCTTT

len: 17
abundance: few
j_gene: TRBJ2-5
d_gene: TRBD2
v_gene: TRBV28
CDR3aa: CASNTPRLAGNQETQYF
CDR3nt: TGTGCCAGCAACACTCCGCGACTAGCGGGCAACCAAGAGACCCAGTACTTC

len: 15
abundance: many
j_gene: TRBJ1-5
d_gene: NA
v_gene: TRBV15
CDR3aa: CATGSVGPSNQPQHF
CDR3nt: TGTGCCACAGGGTCAGTGGGACCTAGCAATCAGCCCCAGCATTTT

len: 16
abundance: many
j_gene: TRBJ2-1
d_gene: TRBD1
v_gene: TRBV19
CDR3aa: CASSIDDRALYNEQFF
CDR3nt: TGTGCCAGTAGTATAGATGACAGGGCCCTATACAATGAGCAGTTCTTC